This is a list of T cell receptor beta chains from one sample in a study of CD8+CD57+ T cells in acquired aplastic anemia. TCRdb fed the reads into MiXCR, producing one record per CDR3 protein. The sample yields fewer than 250,000 distinct CDR3 sequences, around 50% seen once. Sequencing was carried out using sorted CD4+, CD8+, or CD8+CD57+ T cells (not recorded which) from PBMCs. The receptors were gathered from a human donor with aplastic anemia. CDR3s include the opening cysteine and the closing phenylalanine or tryptophan. The D gene is left open where the match is weak. Not every row has a clone size; where given, it reads once, few, many or a size class.

clone_size: NA
v_call: TRBV18
d_call: TRBD1
j_call: TRBJ2-7
cdr3_nt: TGTGCCAGCTCACCAGGACAGGAGTCCTACGAGCAGTACTTC
cdr3_aa: CASSPGQESYEQYF

clone_size: NA
v_call: TRBV9
d_call: NA
j_call: TRBJ2-3
cdr3_nt: TGTGCCAGCAGCGTAGCCGACACAGATACGCAGTATTTT
cdr3_aa: CASSVADTDTQYF

clone_size: many
v_call: TRBV5-6
d_call: TRBD1
j_call: TRBJ1-2
cdr3_nt: TGTGCCAGCAGCTTCGTGGCTTCGTTGGGACAGACCACCGGCTACACCTTC
cdr3_aa: CASSFVASLGQTTGYTF

clone_size: NA
v_call: TRBV7-2
d_call: NA
j_call: TRBJ2-3
cdr3_nt: TGTGCCAGCAGCTTAGCAGGGGGGCCGGCGCGGGTAGATACGCAGTATTTT
cdr3_aa: CASSLAGGPARVDTQYF

clone_size: few
v_call: TRBV15
d_call: NA
j_call: TRBJ1-1
cdr3_nt: TGTGCCACCGGCGAGGGCCGGGACTTTGAAGCTTTCTTT
cdr3_aa: CATGEGRDFEAFF

clone_size: NA
v_call: TRBV6-1
d_call: TRBD1
j_call: TRBJ1-5
cdr3_nt: TGTGCCAGCAGTGAGACAGGGTATGGTCAGCCCCAGCATTTT
cdr3_aa: CASSETGYGQPQHF

clone_size: NA
v_call: TRBV2
d_call: TRBD1
j_call: TRBJ1-5
cdr3_nt: TGTGCCAGCAGATCGGGACAGGGAGACAATCAGCCCCAGCATTTT
cdr3_aa: CASRSGQGDNQPQHF

clone_size: NA
v_call: TRBV20-1
d_call: TRBD1
j_call: TRBJ1-2
cdr3_nt: TGCAGTGCTAGAGGGGACAGGGACTGGTATGGCTACACCTTC
cdr3_aa: CSARGDRDWYGYTF

clone_size: many
v_call: TRBV3-1
d_call: NA
j_call: TRBJ1-2
cdr3_nt: TGTGCCAGCAGCCCCAGCGACTATGGCTACACCTTC
cdr3_aa: CASSPSDYGYTF

clone_size: NA
v_call: TRBV6-1
d_call: TRBD1
j_call: TRBJ1-2
cdr3_nt: TGTGCCAGCAGCCCTCATGGGACAGGCCTTACCGGGGGGTATGGCTACACCTTC
cdr3_aa: CASSPHGTGLTGGYGYTF

clone_size: once
v_call: TRBV7-9
d_call: TRBD1
j_call: TRBJ2-5
cdr3_nt: TGTGCCAGCAGCGGATGGACAGGGGAAGAGACCCAGTACTTC
cdr3_aa: CASSGWTGEETQYF

clone_size: many
v_call: TRBV12-3/TRBV12-4
d_call: NA
j_call: TRBJ2-5
cdr3_nt: TGTGCCAGCAGTTTAGCTCAGACCCAGTACTTC
cdr3_aa: CASSLAQTQYF

clone_size: few
v_call: TRBV9
d_call: TRBD2
j_call: TRBJ2-3
cdr3_nt: TGTGCCAGCAGCGGTAGCGGGGGAATAGATACGCAGTATTTT
cdr3_aa: CASSGSGGIDTQYF

clone_size: NA
v_call: TRBV9
d_call: TRBD2
j_call: TRBJ2-7
cdr3_nt: TGTGCCAGCAGCGCACGGGAAGACCGCGGGGGAGACGAGCAGTACTTC
cdr3_aa: CASSAREDRGGDEQYF

clone_size: NA
v_call: TRBV9
d_call: NA
j_call: TRBJ1-5
cdr3_nt: TGTGCCAGCAGCGTGCTTGGGGACAGCAATCAGCCCCAGCATTTT
cdr3_aa: CASSVLGDSNQPQHF

clone_size: NA
v_call: TRBV25-1
d_call: NA
j_call: TRBJ1-1
cdr3_nt: TGTGCCAGCGCCGGGGACGGGGACACTGAAGCTTTCTTT
cdr3_aa: CASAGDGDTEAFF

clone_size: few
v_call: TRBV2
d_call: NA
j_call: TRBJ2-6
cdr3_nt: TGTGCCATCACCAAAATGCTGGGTCAAGAACCTGGGGCCAACGTCCTGACTTTC
cdr3_aa: CAITKMLGQEPGANVLTF

clone_size: NA
v_call: TRBV19
d_call: NA
j_call: TRBJ2-5
cdr3_nt: TGTGCCAGTAGAAGGAGGCAGCAAGAGACCCAGTACTTC
cdr3_aa: CASRRRQQETQYF

clone_size: NA
v_call: TRBV19
d_call: NA
j_call: TRBJ2-1
cdr3_nt: TGTGCCAGTAGTCAACAGGGGGGGGCCGGGCAGTTCTTC
cdr3_aa: CASSQQGGAGQFF

clone_size: NA
v_call: TRBV10-3
d_call: NA
j_call: TRBJ1-2
cdr3_nt: TGTGCCATCAGTGAGTCGGGTCCCTTCTATGGCTACACCTTC
cdr3_aa: CAISESGPFYGYTF

clone_size: many
v_call: TRBV10-2
d_call: NA
j_call: TRBJ1-1
cdr3_nt: TGCGCCAGCAGTGAGACAGACTCCTCGGCTTTCTTT
cdr3_aa: CASSETDSSAFF

clone_size: NA
v_call: TRBV24-1
d_call: NA
j_call: TRBJ2-3
cdr3_nt: TGTGCCACCAGTAGGGGGAATCCCGATACGCAGTATTTT
cdr3_aa: CATSRGNPDTQYF

clone_size: many
v_call: TRBV14
d_call: NA
j_call: TRBJ2-7
cdr3_nt: TGTGCCAGCAGCCAAGGGCCTGGGTGGGGCAGGGGCCACTACGAGCAGTACTTC
cdr3_aa: CASSQGPGWGRGHYEQYF

clone_size: many
v_call: TRBV6-5
d_call: NA
j_call: TRBJ2-7
cdr3_nt: TGTGCCAGCAGCCCACCTGACAGGCGCTGGCACGAGCAGTACTTC
cdr3_aa: CASSPPDRRWHEQYF

clone_size: once
v_call: TRBV24-1
d_call: TRBD1
j_call: TRBJ2-5
cdr3_nt: TGTGCCACCAGTTCAGGGGGGACCCAGTACTTC
cdr3_aa: CATSSGGTQYF

clone_size: few
v_call: TRBV10-3
d_call: NA
j_call: TRBJ2-7
cdr3_nt: TGTGCCATCAGTGCCGGCGGCGCCTACGAGCAGTACTTC
cdr3_aa: CAISAGGAYEQYF

clone_size: many
v_call: TRBV2
d_call: TRBD1
j_call: TRBJ2-2
cdr3_nt: TGTGCCTCAGGGGGCGACAGCTTAAAGAACACCGGGGAGCTGTTTTTT
cdr3_aa: CASGGDSLKNTGELFF

clone_size: once
v_call: TRBV2
d_call: NA
j_call: TRBJ1-3
cdr3_nt: TGTGCCAGCGGCCTGGGTTACTCTGGAAACACCATATATTTT
cdr3_aa: CASGLGYSGNTIYF

clone_size: NA
v_call: TRBV7-3
d_call: NA
j_call: TRBJ2-1
cdr3_nt: TGTGCCAGCAGCTTAGTACTCGGGGATGAGCAGTTCTTC
cdr3_aa: CASSLVLGDEQFF

clone_size: NA
v_call: TRBV2
d_call: NA
j_call: TRBJ2-2
cdr3_nt: TGTGCCAGCAGTCTGGGACACCGGGCGTTATTTTCAGTGGGGGAGCTGTTTTTT
cdr3_aa: CASSLGHRALFSVGELFF

clone_size: many
v_call: TRBV11-2
d_call: TRBD1
j_call: TRBJ2-6
cdr3_nt: TGTGCCAGCAGAGCGACAGGGGGCTCTGGGGCCAACGTCCTGACTTTC
cdr3_aa: CASRATGGSGANVLTF

clone_size: many
v_call: TRBV19
d_call: TRBD2
j_call: TRBJ2-2
cdr3_nt: TGTGCCAGTAGTCGACTAGCGGGGGGGTCGAACACCGGGGAGCTGTTTTTT
cdr3_aa: CASSRLAGGSNTGELFF

clone_size: NA
v_call: TRBV7-4
d_call: NA
j_call: TRBJ2-7
cdr3_nt: TGTGCCAGCAGTACCCGACAGGGGAGGGCCGAGCAGTACTTC
cdr3_aa: CASSTRQGRAEQYF

clone_size: few
v_call: TRBV14
d_call: NA
j_call: TRBJ2-7
cdr3_nt: TGTGCCAGCAGTGAGCAGGGCTTCGGCTACGAGCAGTACTTC
cdr3_aa: CASSEQGFGYEQYF

clone_size: NA
v_call: TRBV7-3
d_call: TRBD2
j_call: TRBJ2-3
cdr3_nt: TGTGCCAGACGGGGGGGGGGGGGCACAGATACGCAGTATTTT
cdr3_aa: CARRGGGGTDTQYF

clone_size: many
v_call: TRBV19
d_call: TRBD1
j_call: TRBJ1-5
cdr3_nt: TGTGCCAGTAGTCCCGGACAGGGGTTCACTAATACCAATCAGCCCCAGCATTTT
cdr3_aa: CASSPGQGFTNTNQPQHF

clone_size: NA
v_call: TRBV2
d_call: NA
j_call: TRBJ2-7
cdr3_nt: TGTGCCAGCAGTGAATGGGGGGGGGGCGGGACCTCCTACGAGCAGTACTTC
cdr3_aa: CASSEWGGGGTSYEQYF

clone_size: NA
v_call: TRBV6-6
d_call: NA
j_call: TRBJ1-3
cdr3_nt: TGTGCCAGCAGTGAATTTAGTAGCTCTGGAAACACCATATATTTT
cdr3_aa: CASSEFSSSGNTIYF

clone_size: NA
v_call: TRBV7-2
d_call: TRBD2
j_call: TRBJ2-7
cdr3_nt: TGTGCCAGCAGGTGGACTAGCGGGGGGGCCTACGAGCAGTACTTC
cdr3_aa: CASRWTSGGAYEQYF

clone_size: NA
v_call: TRBV20-1
d_call: NA
j_call: TRBJ1-5
cdr3_nt: TGCAGTGCTAGAGTAGCGGACGGGGGCAGTCAGCCCCAGCATTTT
cdr3_aa: CSARVADGGSQPQHF

clone_size: NA
v_call: TRBV24-1
d_call: NA
j_call: TRBJ2-3
cdr3_nt: TGTGCCACCAGTGATTCAGTAACGGATACGCAGTATTTT
cdr3_aa: CATSDSVTDTQYF

clone_size: NA
v_call: TRBV20-1
d_call: TRBD1
j_call: TRBJ1-6
cdr3_nt: TGCAGTGCTAGAGGCGGGACAGCGAATTCACCCCTCCACTTT
cdr3_aa: CSARGGTANSPLHF

clone_size: many
v_call: TRBV7-9
d_call: NA
j_call: TRBJ2-7
cdr3_nt: TGTGCCAGCAGCTTAGGAGACGAGCAGTACTTC
cdr3_aa: CASSLGDEQYF

clone_size: many
v_call: TRBV12-3/TRBV12-4
d_call: NA
j_call: TRBJ1-2
cdr3_nt: TGTGCCAGCAGTCCCTATATGAAGGGCTACACCTTC
cdr3_aa: CASSPYMKGYTF

clone_size: NA
v_call: TRBV20-1
d_call: TRBD1
j_call: TRBJ2-1
cdr3_nt: TGCAGTGCTACCAACGCGGGGACAGGGAGGATTGAGCAGTTCTTC
cdr3_aa: CSATNAGTGRIEQFF

clone_size: many
v_call: TRBV7-3
d_call: TRBD1
j_call: TRBJ1-2
cdr3_nt: TGTGCCAGCAGCTTGAGGGGGCGGGAGGGCTACACCTTC
cdr3_aa: CASSLRGREGYTF

clone_size: many
v_call: TRBV7-9
d_call: TRBD1
j_call: TRBJ2-7
cdr3_nt: TGTGCCAGCAGCCCTCGGACAGGGAGAGAGCAGTACTTC
cdr3_aa: CASSPRTGREQYF

clone_size: NA
v_call: TRBV12-3/TRBV12-4
d_call: NA
j_call: TRBJ2-2
cdr3_nt: TGTGCCAGCAGTTTCAGGGGGAGGGGCCATAGCGGGGAGCTGTTTTTT
cdr3_aa: CASSFRGRGHSGELFF

clone_size: NA
v_call: TRBV6-5
d_call: TRBD2
j_call: TRBJ2-3
cdr3_nt: TGTGCCAGTGGCGGGGGAGCCCCTAGCACAGATACGCAGTATTTT
cdr3_aa: CASGGGAPSTDTQYF

clone_size: many
v_call: TRBV7-8
d_call: TRBD2
j_call: TRBJ2-7
cdr3_nt: TGTGCCAGCAGCTTGGGCGGGGGGGCCCTAGAGCAGTACTTC
cdr3_aa: CASSLGGGALEQYF

clone_size: many
v_call: TRBV7-9
d_call: TRBD1
j_call: TRBJ1-2
cdr3_nt: TGTGCCAGCAGCTTATCAGGGGGCGAAATGTATGGCTACACCTTC
cdr3_aa: CASSLSGGEMYGYTF

clone_size: NA
v_call: TRBV7-9
d_call: NA
j_call: TRBJ1-1
cdr3_nt: TGTGCCAGCAGCTTGGCCGGCGAAGAAGAAGCTTTCTTT
cdr3_aa: CASSLAGEEEAFF

clone_size: once
v_call: TRBV10-2
d_call: TRBD1
j_call: TRBJ1-2
cdr3_nt: TGCGCCAGCACCGGACAGGCCTACGAGCGGGGATCCTTGGCTGCTGGCGGGATATGGACCTTC
cdr3_aa: CASTGQAYERGSLAAGGIWTF